This TCR beta chain came from a study of molecular identifiers for immune sequencing clone quantification. This CDR3 contains 15 residues. CDR1 and CDR2 from the germline V gene are MNHEY and SMNVEV (reference sequence). Germline trimming cut 5 bases from V and 9 bases from J; bases unmatched to any gene: 12. Libraries for naive CD8 T cells, which were made from approximately 20,000 to 980,000 sorted cells, drew on 10%, 30% or 50% of the RNA. Sorting recovered naive CD8 T cells on a CD8+CD4-CCR7+CD45RA+ profile. This clonotype showed up just a few times. One entry per CDR3 protein results from TCRdb running MiXCR on the PCR reads. The table lists hundreds of thousands of distinct CDR3 sequences, over 20% of them singletons, with roughly 0.7% in the top ten.

V is TRBV27 and J is TRBJ1-5; 8 bases align to TRBD1. The sample taken for sequencing was naive CD8+ T cells from blood, with Jurkat cell RNA spiked in. The subset: FACS-sorted CD8+CD4-CCR7+CD45RA+ naive T cells. This TCR came from a human donor in good health. Some libraries in this study had Jurkat cell RNA spiked in. CDR3 sequence (DNA): TGTGCCAGCAGTCTTGCGGGACAGGCCATCGGGCCCCAGCATTTT. It encodes CASSLAGQAIGPQHF.